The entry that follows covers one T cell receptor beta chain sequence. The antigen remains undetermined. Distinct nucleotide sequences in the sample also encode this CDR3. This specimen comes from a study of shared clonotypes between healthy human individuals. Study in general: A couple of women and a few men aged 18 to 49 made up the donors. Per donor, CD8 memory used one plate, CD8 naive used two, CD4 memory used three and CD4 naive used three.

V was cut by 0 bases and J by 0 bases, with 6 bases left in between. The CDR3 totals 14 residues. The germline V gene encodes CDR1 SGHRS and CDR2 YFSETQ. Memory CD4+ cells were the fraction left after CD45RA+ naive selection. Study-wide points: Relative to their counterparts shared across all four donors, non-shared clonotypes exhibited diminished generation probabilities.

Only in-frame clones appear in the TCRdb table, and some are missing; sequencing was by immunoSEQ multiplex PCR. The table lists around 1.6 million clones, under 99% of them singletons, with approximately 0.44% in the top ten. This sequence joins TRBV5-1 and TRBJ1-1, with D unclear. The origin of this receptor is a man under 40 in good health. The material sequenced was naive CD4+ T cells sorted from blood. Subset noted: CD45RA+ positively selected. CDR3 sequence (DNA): TGCGCCAGCAGCTTGGGGACGATGAACACTGAAGCTTTCTTT. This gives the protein CASSLGTMNTEAFF.